This entry features one T cell receptor beta chain sequence. In the PCR, 60 Vbeta and 13 Jbeta primers were used. Some clones are missing from TCRdb's copy, which holds only in-frame ones; the method was immunoSEQ multiplex PCR. The data hold some 97,000 clones, with about 79% observed a single time. This record belongs to a study of cytomegalovirus exposure and HLA in healthy donors. This receptor was identified in a woman younger than 30 in good health and CMV-seronegative. The sequenced sample consisted of PBMCs.

CDR3 coding DNA: TGTGCCAGCAGTTCGGTCACCGGCTACGAGCAGTACTTC. Translating gives CASSSVTGYEQYF. The chain carries TRBV28 and TRBJ2-7; D is undetermined. Trimming took 4 bases from V and 3 from J, leaving 10 bases between them. The V gene's germline CDR1 is MDHEN and CDR2 SYDVKM. There are 13 residues in the CDR3.